This section outlines one T cell receptor (beta chain) sequence together with its context. Antigen specificity is unknown. The PCR contained 60 Vbeta and 13 Jbeta primers. TCRdb keeps only in-frame clones here, not all; method: immunoSEQ multiplex PCR. Of 130,000 to 150,000 clones listed, roughly three quarters are singletons. The sample belongs to a study of cytomegalovirus exposure and HLA in healthy donors. Overall study findings and caveats: A missense variant in DCLRE1C was later tied to TCR beta V- and J-gene trimming. According to a later analysis, most TCR beta chains associated with CMV appeared HLA-restricted.

The CDR3 covers 15 residues. The germline CDR1 and CDR2 sequences are KGHSH and LQKENI. Trimming pared 10 bases from V and 1 base from J, leaving 16 bases between. This receptor was taken from a young man in good health and CMV-seronegative. The chain combines TRBV18 with TRBJ1-4; D not certain. The source material was PBMCs. CDR3 sequence reads: CATMPASGTNEKLFF. The CDR3 bases are TGTGCCACCATGCCCGCCAGCGGAACTAATGAAAAACTGTTTTTT.